These 5 T cell receptor beta chains came from one sample sequenced in a study of OX40 agonist ivuxolimab in advanced cancers. The table came from immunoSEQ multiplex PCR; TCRdb's copy has only in-frame clones and leaves some out. This repertoire shows 45,000 to 50,000 clones, approximately 90% found once; its top ten account for approximately 18%. The source material was CD4+ or CD8+ T cells sorted from blood, sampled in a trial of the OX40 agonist ivuxolimab. These receptors were collected from an adult with an advanced solid tumor such as melanoma, head and neck, liver or kidney cancer.

This clone has a single count. The rearrangement links TRBV5-5 to TRBJ2-7; D is undetermined. CDR3 length: 13 residues. Per germline, CDR1 SGHKS and CDR2 YYEKEE (reference sequence). Trimming took 0 bases from V and 6 from J, leaving 10 bases between them. CDR3: CASSLDWIPEQYF. The CDR3 DNA reads as TGTGCCAGCAGCTTGGACTGGATTCCCGAGCAGTACTTC.

The chain is built from TRBV5-6 and TRBJ2-2; D ambiguous. Germline CDR1 reads SGHDT; CDR2 reads YYEEEE. The germline V and J ends were trimmed by 1 base and 6 bases, with 1 base remaining between them. The CDR3 has 11 amino acids. CDR3 sequence: CASSLPGELFF. The CDR3 region has the DNA TGTGCCAGCAGCTTGCCCGGGGAGCTGTTTTTT.

This chain links TRBV5-4 with TRBJ2-7; maybe TRBD1 (5 bases). The CDR3 runs to 13 residues. Germline values: CDR1 SGHNT, CDR2 YYREEE (reference sequence). V was shortened by 2 bases and J by 0 bases, with 6 bases between the two germline ends. CDR3 region: CASSFRGSYEQYF. The CDR3 nucleotides are TGTGCCAGCAGCTTTAGGGGCTCCTACGAGCAGTACTTC.

The DNA for the CDR3 is TGTGCCAGCAGTTTGACGGATTTGGGCACCGGGGAGCTGTTTTTT. This encodes CASSLTDLGTGELFF. This chain links TRBV28 with TRBJ2-2, with D unclear. This CDR3 spans 15 amino acids. The germline gives CDR1 MDHEN, CDR2 SYDVKM. The ends were cut back, 3 bases at V and 4 bases at J, with 12 bases in the middle.

The V and J genes are TRBV28 and TRBJ2-2; 14 bases fit TRBD2. The CDR3 covers 17 residues. The germline gives CDR1 MDHEN, CDR2 SYDVKM. V shed 1 base, J shed 4 bases, and the junction held 2 bases outside the gene matches. The CDR3 loop is CASSLSGLAGGTGELFF. The CDR3 DNA reads as TGTGCCAGCAGTTTATCCGGACTAGCGGGAGGCACCGGGGAGCTGTTTTTT.